Below are 3 T cell receptor beta chains sequenced from a single sample in a study of metastatic and nonmetastatic thyroid tumors. Every patient was untreated before thyroid surgery. MiXCR re-clonotyped the PCR reads for TCRdb. The table records 45,000 or so clones, 15% to 20% of them present only once. The sample taken for sequencing was blood. These receptors were taken from a female donor with papillary thyroid cancer or a benign thyroid nodule (not recorded which). Some clones in this sample may be carry-over from other donors' samples.

The table lists this clone with many counts. The chain is built from TRBV3-1 and TRBJ2-2; TRBD2 matches at 8 bases. Germline values: CDR1 LGHDT, CDR2 YNNKEL (reference sequence). V shed 4 bases and J 5 bases; nucleotides not matched to a gene: 6. CDR3 length: 15 residues. The CDR3 reads CASSPGLDVTGELFF. CDR3 sequence (DNA): TGTGCCAGCAGCCCGGGACTAGATGTGACCGGGGAGCTGTTTTTT.

This clone was seen more than once but under ten times. A read error may be the cause here, since a much bigger clone is one base away. In the same sample, other DNA sequences code for this CDR3. The chain carries TRBV5-1 and TRBJ2-5; D not certain. This CDR3 has 15 amino acids. CDR1 and CDR2 from the germline V gene are SGHRS and YFSETQ. Trimming cost V 5 bases and J 3 bases, with 17 bases left between them. CDR3 residues: CASSPHNEPKETQYF. The DNA for the CDR3 is TGCGCCAGCAGTCCCCACAATGAACCTAAAGAGACCCAGTACTTC.

This clone was observed many times. The V call is TRBV7-9, the J call TRBJ2-1, with TRBD2 matching over 8 bases. The CDR3 is made up of 16 amino acids. Trimming removed 3 bases from V and 7 bases from J; junction bases left unmatched: 11. CDR1 and CDR2 from the germline V gene are SEHNR and FQNEAQ (reference sequence). The CDR3 DNA follows: TGTGCCAGCAGCTTTTACGGGAGGGCAAGGAATAATGAGCAGTTCTTC. As protein: CASSFYGRARNNEQFF.